This T cell receptor beta chain is drawn from a study of T cell repertoires in cytomegalovirus infection. Study in general: Indications of both CMV infection and matching HLA type were provided by public TCR beta signatures.

TCRdb itself ran the reads through MiXCR, one entry per CDR3 protein. The sample includes some 300,000 distinct CDR3 sequences, roughly 15% seen only once; the top ten take around 8.1%. The CDR3 has 15 amino acids. Per the germline V gene, CDR1 is MNHEY and CDR2 is SVGEGT. Trimming cost V 8 bases and J 3 bases, with 16 bases left between them. The receptor was isolated from a human donor in good health (CMV status not recorded). Some clones in this sample may be carry-over from other donors' samples. The chain joins TRBV6-2 or TRBV6-3 to TRBJ2-2; possible D gene TRBD2, 5 bases. Source material: PBMCs. In DNA, the CDR3 is TGTGCCAGCTGGAGTGGGAGATCTCACACCGGGGAGCTGTTTTTT. Translation: CASWSGRSHTGELFF.